The subject of this entry is one T cell receptor beta chain. These data originate in a study of blood T cells in healthy people across ages. The use of a sample-barcoded 5' primer and a J-beta primer mix characterized a second PCR of roughly 6 to 11 cycles. Each CDR3 protein gets one entry after TCRdb re-called the 5' RACE reads with MiXCR. The sample gives about 970,000 distinct CDR3 sequences, roughly 47% of which show up once; about 21% is in the top ten. Trimming cost V 6 bases and J 4 bases, with 16 bases left between them. Germline CDR1 and CDR2: DFQATT and SNEGSKA (reference sequence). CDR3 length equals 13 residues.

The receptor's source is a woman aged 60-75 years in good health. This sequence joins TRBV20-1 and TRBJ2-7; D not resolved. Sequencing was carried out using blood. The CDR3 here is CSAEGIDGYEQYF. In DNA form, the CDR3 reads TGCAGTGCGGAAGGAATCGATGGTTACGAGCAGTACTTC.